The source of this T cell receptor beta chain is a study of blood T cell repertoires in COVID-19. Across the study: Sample material is recorded as cDNA or gDNA derived from T cells, B-cell-depleted T cells, or PBMCs.

The repertoire was sequenced with immunoSEQ multiplex PCR; TCRdb's copy has only in-frame clones and lacks some. In the table there are 150,000 to 200,000 clones, roughly nine tenths of which are singletons. The receptor was isolated from a woman aged 25 to 39 who had recovered from COVID-19. The specimen was PBMCs or T cells enriched from blood (not recorded which).

The CDR3 DNA sequence: TGCGCCAGCAGCCAAGTGGACAGCGGTGGGACTGAAGCTTTCTTT. It translates to CASSQVDSGGTEAFF. The chain links TRBV4-3 to TRBJ1-1; maybe TRBD1 (6 bases). The V end was cut by 1 base, the J end by 5 bases, with 14 bases between. Per germline, CDR1 LGHNA and CDR2 YSLEER. This CDR3 is built from 15 residues.